The clone carrying this T cell receptor (beta chain) was detected only once. As yet, its antigen is unknown. This record belongs to a study of cytomegalovirus exposure and HLA in healthy donors. Study observations and caveats: Per a later analysis, 15,000 to 20,000 TCR beta sequences showed association with HLA alleles at 0.05 false discovery rate. An ancestry cluster, one associated with Asian ancestry, reportedly showed fewer N-insertions than the roughly 700-donor mean in a later analysis.

This CDR3 has 14 residues. The germline V gene has CDR1 SGHNT and CDR2 YYREEE (reference sequence). Trimming removed 4 bases from V and 2 bases from J, with 13 bases in between. 13 Jbeta primers and 60 Vbeta primers were used for the PCR. Generated by immunoSEQ multiplex PCR, the TCRdb table keeps only in-frame clones and is missing some. The data show 150,000 to 200,000 clones, with over 75% seen just once and more than 1.5% held by the top ten. This TCR was sampled from a young man in good health and CMV-seronegative. Specimen: PBMCs. This chain connects TRBV5-4 to TRBJ2-7; D is possibly TRBD2 (5 bases). The CDR3: CASSLDSRAYEQYF. CDR3 bases: TGTGCCAGCAGCCTGGACTCACGGGCCTACGAGCAGTACTTC.